This is a list of T cell receptor beta chains from one sample in a study of blood T cells in healthy people across ages. TCRdb processed the 5' RACE reads anew with MiXCR; each CDR3 protein has one entry. The data show about 1,500,000 distinct CDR3 sequences, with roughly 27% seen just once and roughly 8% held by the top ten. Sample: blood. These receptor sequences come from a woman aged 30 to 39 in good health. Each CDR3 is given with its conserved first and last residue. The order of the fields is clone size, D gene, J gene, V gene, CDR3 DNA, CDR3 protein. The D gene is left open where the match is weak. Expanded clones get a size class; other rows say once, few or many, or leave the size out.

few | TRBD2 | TRBJ2-1 | TRBV24-1 | TGTGCCAGCTCTAGCGGGAGGTCCAGCTCCTACAATGAGCAGTTCTTC | CASSSGRSSSYNEQFF
- | - | TRBJ2-7 | TRBV20-1 | TGCAGTGCTGCAAGAGGGCCCTTCTCCTACAATGAGCAGTACTTC | CSAARGPFSYNEQYF
once | - | TRBJ1-1 | TRBV25-1 | TGTGCCAGCAGTGCCGCCGGAGAGTGCACTGAAGCTTTCTTT | CASSAAGECTEAFF
few | - | TRBJ1-5 | TRBV7-9 | TGTGCCAGCAGTGGCGGTTGGGATCAGCCCCAGCATTTT | CASSGGWDQPQHF
- | - | TRBJ2-7 | TRBV29-1 | TGCAGCGTGAAGGGGCTCTCCTACAATGAGCAGTACTTC | CSVKGLSYNEQYF
- | TRBD1 | TRBJ2-7 | TRBV28 | TGTGCCAGCAGTTTAAGTGGGGGGGACAGGGGGCTTAACGAGCAGTACTTC | CASSLSGGDRGLNEQYF
few | TRBD2 | TRBJ2-3 | TRBV7-3 | TGTTCCAGCAGCTTAAACCCTAGCGGGGGATTCACAGATACGCAGTATTTT | CSSSLNPSGGFTDTQYF
few | - | TRBJ1-1 | TRBV2 | TGTGCCAGCAGTGGGGGGTGGGGGGCTCAAGCTTTCTTT | CASSGGWGAQAFF
- | - | TRBJ1-4 | TRBV28 | TGTGCCAGCAGCTTCCATTTCCGGGCAGCCGATAATGAAAAACTGTTTTTT | CASSFHFRAADNEKLFF
- | - | TRBJ1-5 | TRBV20-1 | TGCAGTGCTACGGCCGGAAATCAGCCCCAGCATTTT | CSATAGNQPQHF
- | - | TRBJ1-5 | TRBV6-2/TRBV6-3 | TGTGCCAGCAGTTACAGGGATAATCAGCCCCAGCATTTT | CASSYRDNQPQHF
many | TRBD1 | TRBJ1-2 | TRBV10-3 | TGTGCCATCAGCTCGACAGGGGATAACTATGGCTACACCTTC | CAISSTGDNYGYTF
many | TRBD2 | TRBJ2-5 | TRBV6-5 | TGTGCCAGCAGCAGCGGGAGGGGACGGGAGACCCAGTACTTC | CASSSGRGRETQYF
few | - | TRBJ2-7 | TRBV4-1 | TGCACCAGCAGCTCTATATATCGGGAAGTCGACGAGCAGTACTTC | CTSSSIYREVDEQYF
few | - | TRBJ2-1 | TRBV6-5 | TGTGCCAGCAGGTCATATAGCCACAATGAGCAGTTCTTC | CASRSYSHNEQFF
few | - | TRBJ2-7 | TRBV7-2 | TGTGCCAGCAGCCCATCGGTCCCCGCGAACGAGCAGTACTTC | CASSPSVPANEQYF
- | - | TRBJ2-3 | TRBV6-6 | TGTGCCAGCGAGGAACGCCCCACAGATACGCAGTATTTT | CASEERPTDTQYF
many | TRBD2 | TRBJ2-7 | TRBV20-1 | TGCAGTGCCCGGGACAGCAGAAAGGGACTAGCGGGTTGCTACGAGCAGTACTTC | CSARDSRKGLAGCYEQYF
- | - | TRBJ2-5 | TRBV11-2 | TGTGCCAGCAGGCGGACTCTCTCCCAAGAGACCCAGTACTTC | CASRRTLSQETQYF
many | - | TRBJ2-7 | TRBV20-1 | TGCAGTGCCAAGGGCCGTTCCTACGAGCAGTACTTC | CSAKGRSYEQYF
- | TRBD1 | TRBJ2-7 | TRBV28 | TGTGCCGCCCTGGGGACAGTCGAGCAGTACTTC | CAALGTVEQYF
- | TRBD2 | TRBJ2-3 | TRBV9 | TGTGCCAGCAACAAAGGACTAGCTGCTAGCACAGATACGCAGTATTTT | CASNKGLAASTDTQYF
- | TRBD2 | TRBJ2-7 | TRBV10-3 | TGTGCCATCAGCCAACTAGCGGGCCGCTACGAGCAGTACTTC | CAISQLAGRYEQYF
- | - | TRBJ2-1 | TRBV5-1 | TGCGCCAGCAGCCCGGAGGGCCACAATGAGCAGTTCTTC | CASSPEGHNEQFF
few | TRBD1 | TRBJ2-7 | TRBV5-1 | TGCGCCAGCAGCTTGGCGGACAGGAACTCCTACGAGCAGTACTTC | CASSLADRNSYEQYF
few | - | TRBJ2-7 | TRBV4-3 | TGCGCCAGCAGCCAAGAGGCGAGAACCTACGAGCAGTACTTC | CASSQEARTYEQYF
few | - | TRBJ2-3 | TRBV24-1 | TGTGCCACCTCGGGGCTGGAAAGCACAGATACGCAGTATTTT | CATSGLESTDTQYF
many | - | TRBJ2-7 | TRBV6-6 | TGTGCCAGCAGTTACTCGGTCCGCCCGAGCGAGCAGTACTTC | CASSYSVRPSEQYF
- | TRBD2 | TRBJ2-4 | TRBV5-1 | TGCGCCAGCAGCCCTGGTGGCACTGGGGGGGACATTCAGTACTTC | CASSPGGTGGDIQYF
many | - | TRBJ2-1 | TRBV4-1 | TGCGCCAGCAGCCAAGAATCGCAGTACAATGAGCAGTTCTTC | CASSQESQYNEQFF
- | TRBD2 | TRBJ2-7 | TRBV12-3/TRBV12-4 | TGTGCCAACAGAACCGGGACTAGCGGGAATGAGCAGTACTTC | CANRTGTSGNEQYF
few | TRBD1 | TRBJ2-5 | TRBV5-1 | TGCGCCAGCAGCCCTGGACAGGGCCCGTACCAAGAGACCCAGTACTTC | CASSPGQGPYQETQYF
- | - | TRBJ2-1 | TRBV10-1 | TGCGCCAGCAGTGAAAGGATCGGTTGGGTTGAGCAGTTCTTC | CASSERIGWVEQFF
many | TRBD1 | TRBJ2-7 | TRBV29-1 | TGCAGCGTCCTCGCCGGGACAGGGGGACCATACGAGCAGTACTTC | CSVLAGTGGPYEQYF
- | TRBD1 | TRBJ1-2 | TRBV7-2 | TGTGCCAGCAGCTTAGCCGAAGTCTGGACAGGGGGAGATGGCTACACCTTC | CASSLAEVWTGGDGYTF
- | - | TRBJ2-3 | TRBV20-1 | TGCAGTGCTAGGCGGGTCGTGGTCACAGATACGCAGTATTTT | CSARRVVVTDTQYF
- | TRBD1 | TRBJ1-1 | TRBV15 | TGTGCCACCAGCAGTACCCGACAGGGGCTGGGTGTGAACACTGAAGCTTTCTTT | CATSSTRQGLGVNTEAFF
few | - | TRBJ2-4 | TRBV7-9 | TGTGCCAGCAGCTTGTATGGGGGTTTGGCCAAAAACATTCAGTACTTC | CASSLYGGLAKNIQYF
- | - | TRBJ1-1 | TRBV12-3/TRBV12-4 | TGTGCCAGCAGTTTCGGGGCCGTGGGCACTGAAGCTTTCTTT | CASSFGAVGTEAFF
- | TRBD1 | TRBJ2-1 | TRBV28 | TGTGCCAGCACCCGACAGGGATTCTACAATGAGCAGTTCTTC | CASTRQGFYNEQFF
many | - | TRBJ1-2 | TRBV15 | TGTGCCACCAGCAGAGAGGGGGCCAGGGGACGTTACGATGGCTACACCTTC | CATSREGARGRYDGYTF
- | TRBD1 | TRBJ1-2 | TRBV6-6 | TGTGCCAGCAGGGACAGGGGCCTCTATAACTATGGCTACACCTTC | CASRDRGLYNYGYTF
few | TRBD1 | TRBJ2-1 | TRBV12-3/TRBV12-4 | TGTGCCAGCAGTTTAGTACCAGGACAGGGCTACAATGAGCAGTTCTTC | CASSLVPGQGYNEQFF
- | - | TRBJ2-3 | TRBV7-2 | TGTGCCAGCAGCTCAGAGGTCAGACGGGATACGCAGTATTTT | CASSSEVRRDTQYF
- | TRBD2 | TRBJ2-1 | TRBV5-1 | TGCGCCAGCAGCTTGTTACAGCGGGGGTACAATGAGCAGTTCTTC | CASSLLQRGYNEQFF